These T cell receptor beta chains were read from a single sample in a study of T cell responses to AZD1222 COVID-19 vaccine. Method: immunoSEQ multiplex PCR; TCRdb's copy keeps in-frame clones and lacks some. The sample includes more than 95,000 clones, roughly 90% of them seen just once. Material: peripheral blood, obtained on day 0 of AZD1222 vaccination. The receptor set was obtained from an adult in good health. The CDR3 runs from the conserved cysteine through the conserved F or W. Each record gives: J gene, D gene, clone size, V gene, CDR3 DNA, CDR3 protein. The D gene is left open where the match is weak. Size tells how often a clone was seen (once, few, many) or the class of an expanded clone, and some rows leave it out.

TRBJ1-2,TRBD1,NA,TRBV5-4,TGTGCCAGCAGCAAGGGACAGAAGAACTATGGCTACACCTTC,CASSKGQKNYGYTF
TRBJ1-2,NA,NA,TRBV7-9,TGTGCCAGCAGCTCCCAAGGCGGGGGCGGGTATGGCTACACCTTC,CASSSQGGGGYGYTF
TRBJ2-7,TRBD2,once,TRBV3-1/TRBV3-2,TGTGCCAGCAGCCAAGCTAGACTGCTCGCGGGGGGGTTCGAGCAGTACTTC,CASSQARLLAGGFEQYF
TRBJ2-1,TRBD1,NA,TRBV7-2,TGTGCCAGCATACCGGGACAGGGGGCGCATGAGCAGTTCTTC,CASIPGQGAHEQFF
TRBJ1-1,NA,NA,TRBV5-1,TGCGCCAGCAGCTTGGAAGGGAACACTGAAGCTTTCTTT,CASSLEGNTEAFF
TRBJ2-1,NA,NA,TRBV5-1,TGCGCCAGCAGCTTGAATGTTGGTGACAATGAGCAGTTCTTC,CASSLNVGDNEQFF
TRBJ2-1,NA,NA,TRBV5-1,TGCGCCAGCACGGACAGGACTAAGGTCAATGAGCAGTTCTTC,CASTDRTKVNEQFF
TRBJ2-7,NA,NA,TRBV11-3,TGTGCCAGCAGCTCCGGGACAAAGCCCTTCGAGCAGTACTTC,CASSSGTKPFEQYF
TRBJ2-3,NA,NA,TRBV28,TGTGCCAGCAGGCCTCGGGTTCTAGATACGCAGTATTTT,CASRPRVLDTQYF
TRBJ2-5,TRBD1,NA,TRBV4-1,TGCGCCAGCAGCCAAGGGGACAGGGGAGAGACCCAGTACTTC,CASSQGDRGETQYF
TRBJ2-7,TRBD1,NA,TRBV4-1,TGCGCCAGCAGCCAAGAGGGAGTACGGGACAGTAGCGACGAGCAGTACTTC,CASSQEGVRDSSDEQYF
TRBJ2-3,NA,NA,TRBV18,TGTGCCAGCTCCCTGGGACGGGGCACAGATACGCAGTATTTT,CASSLGRGTDTQYF
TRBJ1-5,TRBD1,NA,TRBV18,TGTGCCAGCTCACGACAGGGGGGCAATCAGCCCCAGCATTTT,CASSRQGGNQPQHF
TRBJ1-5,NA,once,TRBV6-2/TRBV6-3,TGTGCCAGCAGTTCCCTAGGGTGGCAGCCCCAGCATTTT,CASSSLGWQPQHF
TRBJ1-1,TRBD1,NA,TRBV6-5,TGTGCCAGCAGTCCAGGGGGAACTGAAGCTTTCTTT,CASSPGGTEAFF
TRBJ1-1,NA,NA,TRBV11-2,TGTGCCAGCAGCGGTCCCGAAGGGCAATTCGGTTTCTTT,CASSGPEGQFGFF
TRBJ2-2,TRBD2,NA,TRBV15,TGTGCCACCAGCAGAACGGGACTAGGATACACCGGGGAGCTGTTTTTT,CATSRTGLGYTGELFF
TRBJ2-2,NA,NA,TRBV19,TGTGCCAGTAGTACCCCCTTCCCTAGCGCCGGGGAGCTGTTTTTT,CASSTPFPSAGELFF